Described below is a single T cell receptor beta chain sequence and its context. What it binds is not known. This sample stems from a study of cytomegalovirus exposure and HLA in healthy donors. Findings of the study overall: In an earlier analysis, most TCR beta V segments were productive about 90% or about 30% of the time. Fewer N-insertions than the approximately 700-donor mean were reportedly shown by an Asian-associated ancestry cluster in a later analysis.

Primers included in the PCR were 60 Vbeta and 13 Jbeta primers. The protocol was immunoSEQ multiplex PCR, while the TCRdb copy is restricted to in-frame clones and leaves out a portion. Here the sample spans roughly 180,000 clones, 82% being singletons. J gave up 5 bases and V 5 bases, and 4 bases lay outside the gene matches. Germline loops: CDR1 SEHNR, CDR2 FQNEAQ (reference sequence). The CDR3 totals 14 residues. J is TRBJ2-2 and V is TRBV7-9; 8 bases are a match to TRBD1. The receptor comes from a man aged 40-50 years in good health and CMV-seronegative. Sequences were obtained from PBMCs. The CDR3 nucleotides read TGTGCCAGCAGCGTACAGGGGGTAACCGGGGAGCTGTTTTTT. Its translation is CASSVQGVTGELFF. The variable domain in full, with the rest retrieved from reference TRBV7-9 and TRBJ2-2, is DTGVSQNPRHKITKRGQNVTFRCDPISEHNRLYWYRQTLGQGPEFLTYFQNEAQLEKSRLLSDRFSAERPKGSFSTLEIQRTEQGDSAMYLCASSVQGVTGELFFGEGSRLTVL.